These 27 T cell receptor beta chains originate from one sample sequenced in a study of CD8+ T cells in alopecia areata. Treatment of the sample: oral pan-JAK inhibitor, 5-10 mg twice daily. Extracted from the samples, RNA was reverse transcribed into cDNA to serve as the sequencing template. Method: immunoSEQ multiplex PCR; TCRdb's copy keeps in-frame clones and lacks some. The sample has 180,000 or so clones, roughly 50% seen once. Sequences were derived from CD8+ T cells sorted from blood, sampled at week 24, from a patient treated with tofacitinib. These TCRs come from a human donor with alopecia areata.

CDR3 residues: CSVDHLGQGSTEAFF. The CDR3 DNA reads TGCAGCGTTGATCATTTAGGACAGGGGAGCACTGAAGCTTTCTTT. This rearrangement joins TRBV29-1 to TRBJ1-1; the match to TRBD1 covers 9 bases. This CDR3 spans 15 amino acids. Germline V gene sequence: CDR1 SQVTM, CDR2 ANQGSEA. The trim removed 3 bases at V and 4 bases at J, leaving 9 bases unmatched.

V gene TRBV18 combines with J gene TRBJ2-3; D unresolved. V lost 0 bases and J lost 0, with 13 bases in between. Germline V gene lookup returns CDR1 KGHSH and CDR2 LQKENI. This CDR3 is built from 17 residues. CDR3 sequence reads: CASSPPTSGSSTDTQYF. The CDR3 coding sequence is TGTGCCAGCTCACCACCTACGTCGGGTTCTAGCACAGATACGCAGTATTTT. The whole variable domain, remainder taken from reference TRBV18 and TRBJ2-3, is NAGVMQNPRHLVRRRGQEARLRCSPMKGHSHVYWYRQLPEEGLKFMVYLQKENIIDESGMPKERFSAEFPKEGPSILRIQQVVRGDSAAYFCASSPPTSGSSTDTQYFGPGTRLTVL.

The chain couples TRBV27 to TRBJ2-7; D ambiguous. V lost 0 bases and J 5 bases, leaving 8 bases between the germline ends. Looked up from germline, CDR1 is MNHEY and CDR2 is SMNVEV (reference sequence). The CDR3 spans 13 residues. CDR3 sequence (DNA): TGTGCCAGCAGTTTATCGGCCAGAGACGAGCAGTACTTC. Its translation: CASSLSARDEQYF.

The genes are TRBV6-4 and TRBJ2-3, with D unclear. Trimming took 3 bases from V and 4 from J, leaving 8 bases between them. The CDR3 has 13 residues. CDR1 is MRHNA and CDR2 is SNTAGT in the germline V gene. CDR3 residues: CASSDVNSDTQYF. The CDR3 DNA reads TGTGCCAGCAGTGATGTGAACTCAGATACGCAGTATTTT.

This clone was seen once. The gene calls are TRBV11-1 and TRBJ2-2, with D unclear. Deletions cut 7 bases from V and 4 bases from J, with 7 bases between. From germline, CDR1 is SGHAT and CDR2 FQDESV (reference sequence). The length of the CDR3 is 12 residues. As DNA, the CDR3 is TGTGCCAGCACCTTTACCACCGGGGAGCTGTTTTTT. Its translation: CASTFTTGELFF.

In its sample, this clone was seen once. The chain recombines TRBV13 with TRBJ2-1; 7 bases line up with TRBD1. This CDR3 is built from 13 residues. The ends lost 2 bases at V and 9 bases at J; junction bases unmatched: 4. CDR1 and CDR2 (germline): PRHDT, FYEKMQ (reference sequence). The CDR3 spells CASSLPGGGEQFF. In DNA, the CDR3 is TGTGCCAGCAGCTTACCAGGGGGTGGTGAGCAGTTCTTC.

This clone has only a few counts. V and J are TRBV4-3 and TRBJ2-7, with D perhaps matching TRBD1 or TRBD2 (5 bases each). Germline loops: CDR1 LGHNA, CDR2 YSLEER. The CDR3 length is 17 residues. Trimming removed 2 bases at V and 2 bases at J, with 19 bases between. The CDR3 coding sequence is TGCGCCAGCAGCCAAAGTAGGGAGACAGCAAAAGCCTACGAGCAGTACTTC. Its protein product is CASSQSRETAKAYEQYF.

The chain employs TRBV13 and TRBJ2-1, with 12 bases aligning to TRBD2. This CDR3 is built from 15 residues. Looked up from germline, CDR1 is PRHDT and CDR2 is FYEKMQ (reference sequence). The V and J ends lost 5 bases and 7 bases, in that order; junction bases with no gene match: 6. The DNA for the CDR3 is TGTGCCAGCAGCCCCCGGACTAGCGGGGTAAATGAGCAGTTCTTC. It specifies CASSPRTSGVNEQFF.

The V and J genes are TRBV27 and TRBJ2-2; weak D call: TRBD1 (6 bases). CDR3 length equals 14 residues. With 3 bases removed from V and 1 base from J, the gap between germline ends came to 6 bases. Germline lookup yields CDR1 MNHEY and CDR2 SMNVEV (reference sequence). CDR3 residues: CASSLGQNTGELFF. Here the CDR3 DNA reads TGTGCCAGCAGTTTGGGACAGAACACCGGGGAGCTGTTTTTT.

This sequence joins TRBV6-5 and TRBJ1-1; D uncertain. The germline gives CDR1 MNHEY, CDR2 SVGAGI. The CDR3 runs to 15 residues. Trimming took off 4 bases at V and 3 bases at J, with 15 bases between the two ends. In DNA form, the CDR3 reads TGTGCCAGCAGTTCGAATGGGGAGTCCTACACTGAAGCTTTCTTT. Residues: CASSSNGESYTEAFF.

The chain uses TRBV29-1 and TRBJ2-7; 7 nucleotides agree with TRBD1. The CDR3 is made up of 14 amino acids. Trimming took 6 bases from V and 2 from J; bases not matched to a gene: 10. Germline CDR1 SQVTM, CDR2 ANQGSEA. The CDR3 nucleotides are TGCAGCGTGGGGGACAGTCAAGCTACCTACGAGCAGTACTTC. This encodes CSVGDSQATYEQYF.

The CDR3 bases are TGTGCCAGCAGTTACGGGAAAGGCGTGAACACTGAAGCTTTCTTT. This gives the protein CASSYGKGVNTEAFF. V usage is TRBV6-5 and J usage is TRBJ1-1; D remains unclear. V was clipped by 2 bases and J by 0 bases, with 10 bases between them. The CDR3 is 15 amino acids. The germline V gene encodes CDR1 MNHEY and CDR2 SVGAGI.

The V call is TRBV27, the J call TRBJ2-1; the match to TRBD2 covers 10 bases. V lost 4 bases and J lost 8; bases outside the gene matches: 14. Germline V gene sequence: CDR1 MNHEY, CDR2 SMNVEV (reference sequence). There are 17 residues in the CDR3. The CDR3 DNA reads as TGTGCCAGCAGTTCACCCGGGACTAGCGCTTCAAGGGATGAGCAGTTCTTC. The encoded protein is CASSSPGTSASRDEQFF.

This sequence joins TRBV29-1 and TRBJ2-1; 7 positions agree with TRBD1. The V gene's germline CDR1 is SQVTM and CDR2 ANQGSEA. The length of the CDR3 is 13 residues. Here the CDR3 reads CSARQGGHNEQFF. CDR3 DNA sequence: TGCAGTGCCCGACAGGGTGGGCACAATGAGCAGTTCTTC.

The CDR3 region has the DNA TGTGCCACCAGCGGAACGGGACCGCAGACCAATAACTATGGCTACACCTTC. Its protein is CATSGTGPQTNNYGYTF. V is TRBV15 and J is TRBJ1-2; D may be TRBD1 (5 bases). This CDR3 comprises 17 residues. The germline V gene has CDR1 LNHNV and CDR2 YYDKDF (reference sequence). V dropped 5 bases and J dropped 1 base, with 20 bases sitting between them.

The chain combines TRBV4-3 with TRBJ2-7; D ambiguous. V was pared by 1 base and J by 5 bases, with 12 bases between. Per germline, CDR1 LGHNA and CDR2 YSLEER. The CDR3 covers 14 residues. The CDR3 sequence: CASSQGRWANEQYF. The CDR3 nucleotides are TGCGCCAGCAGCCAAGGTCGGTGGGCGAACGAGCAGTACTTC.

This clone was detected a few times. The chain is built from TRBV19 and TRBJ2-1, with 11 bases that match TRBD2. V trimming: 7 bases; J trimming: 4 bases; junction bases outside the gene matches: 6. Looked up from germline, CDR1 is LNHDA and CDR2 is SQIVND (reference sequence). CDR3 length: 15 residues. As DNA, the CDR3 is TGTGCCAGTACACCTAGCGGGGGGTTGTACAATGAGCAGTTCTTC. Its protein is CASTPSGGLYNEQFF.

This chain joins TRBV28 and TRBJ2-5; 8 nucleotides line up with TRBD1. Per germline, CDR1 MDHEN and CDR2 SYDVKM. The CDR3 has 13 residues. Trimming at V came to 8 bases and at J to 2 bases, leaving 4 bases not matched to a gene. The DNA for the CDR3 is TGTGCCAGCGGGGACAGGCCACAAGAGACCCAGTACTTC. Residues: CASGDRPQETQYF.

The chain carries TRBV6-5 and TRBJ2-7; D is perhaps TRBD1 (5 bases). Germline V gene data show CDR1 as MNHEY and CDR2 as SVGAGI. V was clipped by 2 bases and J by 5 bases, with 16 bases between them. The CDR3 length is 15 residues. CDR3 protein: CASSYIQERIDEQYF. Here the CDR3 DNA reads TGTGCCAGCAGTTACATACAGGAACGGATCGACGAGCAGTACTTC.

The V gene is TRBV6-5, the J gene TRBJ1-5, with 7 bases lining up with TRBD1. The germline gives CDR1 MNHEY, CDR2 SVGAGI. V was clipped by 2 bases and J by 7 bases; unmatched bases: 5. This CDR3 region has 14 residues. The CDR3 protein is CASSYAGGGQPQHF. Written as DNA, the CDR3 is TGTGCCAGCAGTTACGCAGGGGGAGGGCAGCCCCAGCATTTT.

The chain recombines TRBV6-5 with TRBJ2-7; 9 bases map to TRBD1. V was clipped by 6 bases and J by 4 bases; unmatched bases: 4. Germline values: CDR1 MNHEY, CDR2 SVGAGI. This CDR3 has 13 amino acids. CDR3 sequence (DNA): TGTGCCAGCAGAGGGACAGGGTCTTACGAGCAGTACTTC. Its translation: CASRGTGSYEQYF.

V usage is TRBV2 and J usage is TRBJ1-3; possible D gene TRBD1, 6 bases. Trimming removed 5 bases from V and 1 base from J, with 24 bases in between. CDR3 length equals 19 residues. The germline V gene has CDR1 SNHLY and CDR2 FYNNEI. The CDR3 here is CASSLLWGRQSASGNTIYF. CDR3 coding DNA: TGTGCCAGCAGTCTGTTATGGGGGCGGCAGTCCGCTTCTGGAAACACCATATATTTT.

The V call is TRBV30, the J call TRBJ1-2, with D unclear. The CDR3 covers 14 residues. Germline CDR1 reads GTSNPN; CDR2 reads SVGIG (reference sequence). With 0 bases removed from V and 7 bases from J, the gap between germline ends came to 15 bases. CDR3 sequence reads: CAWSVRDLSIGYTF. CDR3 sequence (DNA): TGTGCCTGGAGTGTACGCGACCTGAGTATTGGCTACACCTTC.

This rearrangement joins TRBV29-1 to TRBJ2-7; D is unresolved. The CDR3 loop spans 13 amino acids. CDR1 is SQVTM, CDR2 ANQGSEA, per germline. Trimming pared 7 bases from V and 3 bases from J, leaving 16 bases between. This CDR3 reads CSAMSPEGYEQYF. The CDR3 region has the DNA TGCAGCGCTATGTCACCCGAAGGCTACGAGCAGTACTTC.

The gene calls are TRBV4-3 and TRBJ1-1; no clear D gene. V was clipped by 1 base and J by 0 bases, with 9 bases between them. The germline V gene has CDR1 LGHNA and CDR2 YSLEER. The CDR3 extends over 15 amino acids. CDR3 DNA sequence: TGCGCCAGCAGCCAAGCGCCGAGTCTGAACACTGAAGCTTTCTTT. This gives the protein CASSQAPSLNTEAFF.

This chain joins TRBV7-3 and TRBJ1-2; 7 bases agree with TRBD1. CDR1 and CDR2 from the germline V gene are SGHTA and FQGTGA. The CDR3 is made up of 13 amino acids. V gave up 4 bases and J gave up 6 bases; unmatched junction bases: 5. This CDR3 is CASSSRGRDGYTF. The CDR3 DNA follows: TGTGCCAGCAGCTCCAGGGGGAGGGATGGCTACACCTTC.

This chain joins TRBV15 and TRBJ1-2, with D possibly being TRBD1 (5 bases). The V end was cut by 1 base, the J end by 8 bases, with 11 bases between. This CDR3 region has 13 residues. CDR1 is LNHNV and CDR2 is YYDKDF in the germline V gene (reference sequence). In DNA form, the CDR3 reads TGTGCCACCAGCAGAGTGGAAGGGGACGGCTACACCTTC. As protein: CATSRVEGDGYTF.